These 20 T cell receptor beta chains share one sample of origin, sequenced in a study of radiotherapy plus CTLA-4 blockade in lung cancer. Generated by immunoSEQ multiplex PCR, the TCRdb table keeps only in-frame clones and is missing some. This table holds almost 55,000 clones, more than 60% found once. Here the sequenced sample was peripheral blood, taken from a patient treated with radiotherapy plus ipilimumab. The source is a human donor with non-small cell lung cancer who had a partial response to radiotherapy plus ipilimumab.

The chain is built from TRBV23-1 and TRBJ2-6; D might be TRBD1 (5 bases). TRBV23-1 is classed as an ORF, of uncertain function. The ends were cut back, 0 bases at V and 4 bases at J, with 16 bases in the middle. The CDR3 consists of 18 residues. The CDR3: CASSQSAQVVTGANVLTF. CDR3 DNA sequence: TGCGCCAGCAGTCAATCTGCACAGGTAGTGACCGGGGCCAACGTCCTGACTTTC.

This chain links TRBV6-5 with TRBJ2-7; D might be TRBD2 (7 bases). V was shortened by 8 bases and J by 4 bases, with 12 bases between the two germline ends. Germline CDR1 and CDR2: MNHEY and SVGAGI. The CDR3 loop spans 12 amino acids. The CDR3 coding sequence is TGTGCCAGCGGGGGGGCGAGGTACGAGCAGTACTTC. Amino acids: CASGGARYEQYF.

The gene calls are TRBV4-1 and TRBJ2-2, with TRBD1 identical over 8 bases. From germline, CDR1 is MGHRA and CDR2 YSYEKL. The CDR3 has 15 residues. The ends lost 0 bases at V and 5 bases at J; junction bases unmatched: 2. CDR3 sequence reads: CASSQDQGATGELFF. The CDR3 DNA reads TGCGCCAGCAGCCAAGATCAGGGGGCTACCGGGGAGCTGTTTTTT.

The V gene is TRBV6-5, the J gene TRBJ1-1, with 7 bases that match TRBD1. CDR1 is MNHEY, CDR2 SVGAGI, per germline. V gave up 1 base and J gave up 4 bases; unmatched junction bases: 9. There are 16 residues in the CDR3. This chain's CDR3 is CASSYYSQGKSTEAFF. The CDR3 DNA is TGTGCCAGCAGTTACTACTCACAGGGGAAGAGCACTGAAGCTTTCTTT.

This chain connects TRBV11-2 to TRBJ2-7, with 8 bases fitting TRBD1. Germline CDR1 and CDR2: SGHAT and FQNNGV. J was trimmed by 6 bases and V by 5 bases; bases with no gene match: 9. The CDR3 runs to 14 residues. The CDR3 loop is CASSAKTGASEQYF. The CDR3 coding sequence is TGTGCCAGCAGCGCCAAGACAGGGGCCAGCGAGCAGTACTTC.

The V gene is TRBV6-4, the J gene TRBJ1-2; 12 bases match TRBD1. CDR3 length: 14 amino acids. Germline values: CDR1 MRHNA, CDR2 SNTAGT. With V trimmed by 4 bases and J by 8 bases, 5 bases remained unmatched. The CDR3 nucleotides are TGTGCCAGCAGTGTCGGGACAGGGGGCGAAGGCTACACCTTC. This codes for CASSVGTGGEGYTF.

This clone has only one observation. The chain links TRBV19 to TRBJ1-2; D gene unclear. Between the trimmed V and J ends, which lost 6 bases and 4 bases, there was a span of 12 bases. Per germline, CDR1 LNHDA and CDR2 SQIVND (reference sequence). This CDR3 has 13 residues. The CDR3 DNA sequence: TGTGCCAGTAGCCTCGGGGTGCTCTATGGCTACACCTTC. Its translation: CASSLGVLYGYTF.

The chain carries TRBV6-1 and TRBJ1-6; D uncertain. The CDR3 has 13 residues. V was clipped by 2 bases and J by 13 bases, with 12 bases between them. Germline loops: CDR1 MNHNS, CDR2 SASEGT. CDR3 nucleotides: TGTGCCAGCAGTGAAAGCGGTGGCTCGCCCCTCCACTTT. It is translated as CASSESGGSPLHF.

The CDR3 sequence: CASSEDNSNQPQHF. DNA of the CDR3: TGTGCCAGCAGCGAGGACAATAGCAATCAGCCCCAGCATTTT. The gene calls are TRBV9 and TRBJ1-5, with D possibly being TRBD1 (5 bases). Germline V gives CDR1 SGDLS, CDR2 YYNGEE. Trimming removed 3 bases from V and 0 bases from J, with 7 bases in between. The CDR3 spans 14 residues. Complete variable domain (other parts from reference TRBV9 and TRBJ1-5): DSGVTQTPKHLITATGQRVTLRCSPRSGDLSVYWYQQSLDQGLQFLIQYYNGEERAKGNILERFSAQQFPDLHSELNLSSLELGDSALYFCASSEDNSNQPQHFGDGTRLSIL.

This clone was seen only once. The chain uses TRBV18 and TRBJ1-5, with no clear D. Germline CDR1 is KGHSH and CDR2 is LQKENI. V gave up 3 bases and J gave up 1 base, with 7 bases separating them. The CDR3 is 14 amino acids. The DNA of the CDR3 is TGTGCCAGCTCACCTAGTCTAAGCAATCAGCCCCAGCATTTT. Translation gives CASSPSLSNQPQHF.

The chain recombines TRBV2 with TRBJ1-5, with 9 bases matching TRBD1. J gave up 11 bases and V 6 bases, and 11 bases lay outside the gene matches. This CDR3 contains 14 residues. Germline CDR1 reads SNHLY; CDR2 reads FYNNEI. CDR3 region: CASSYGQGYLTQHF. In DNA, the CDR3 is TGTGCCAGCAGCTACGGACAGGGGTATCTGACCCAGCATTTT.

This clone was counted once. This chain uses TRBV9 with TRBJ2-4; 7 nucleotides line up with TRBD1. V trimming: 3 bases; J trimming: 7 bases; junction bases outside the gene matches: 4. The CDR3 is made up of 13 amino acids. The germline V gene encodes CDR1 SGDLS and CDR2 YYNGEE. The CDR3 DNA is TGTGCCAGCAGCGATGTAGGGGGCAACATTCAGTACTTC. Protein sequence: CASSDVGGNIQYF.

This clone is classed as medium-sized. The chain combines TRBV2 with TRBJ2-7, with 9 bases identical to TRBD1. Germline V gene lookup returns CDR1 SNHLY and CDR2 FYNNEI. The V and J ends lost 3 bases and 6 bases, in that order; junction bases with no gene match: 6. The CDR3 is 14 residues long. The CDR3 DNA follows: TGTGCCAGCAGTGAGGGACAGGGAGGTAGCGAGCAGTACTTC. This sequence encodes CASSEGQGGSEQYF.

This rearrangement joins TRBV2 to TRBJ2-7; TRBD1 matches at 9 bases. The V gene end was trimmed by 0 bases and the J gene end by 6 bases; junction bases not matched to a gene: 12. The CDR3 is 17 amino acids. Germline assignment: CDR1 SNHLY and CDR2 FYNNEI. In DNA form, the CDR3 reads TGTGCCAGCAGTGAAGCGTGGGGACAGGGTACAACGGTCGAGCAGTACTTC. Its protein is CASSEAWGQGTTVEQYF.

In the case of this clone: The DNA is omitted, as the CDR3 cannot be located on it reliably, and the CDR3 follows TCRdb's listing. V and J are TRBV27 and TRBJ2-7; the table assigns TRBD1, which was not confirmed against the DNA. Inclusive of both ends, the CDR3 amounts to 14 amino acids. The V gene's germline CDR1 is MNHEY and CDR2 SMNVEV (reference sequence). The chain's CDR3 is CASSFFGQNYEQYF.

The table lists this clone with a few counts. V usage is TRBV7-6 and J usage is TRBJ2-2; 7 bases map to TRBD2. Germline V gene lookup returns CDR1 SGHVS and CDR2 FNYEAQ. The junction had 8 bases not matched to a gene; V was cut back by 5 bases and J by 2 bases. This CDR3 has 16 amino acids. The CDR3 loop is CASSTRGVANTGELFF. The CDR3 nucleotides are TGTGCCAGCAGCACACGGGGGGTCGCAAACACCGGGGAGCTGTTTTTT.

J is TRBJ1-3 and V is TRBV10-3; the D gene is possibly TRBD1 (6 bases). Trimming left V 10 bases short and J 4 bases short, with 11 bases between. Germline V gene lookup returns CDR1 ENHRY and CDR2 SYGVKD. This CDR3 region has 12 residues. This CDR3 reads CATTGMGNTIYF. CDR3 nucleotides: TGTGCCACTACAGGGATGGGAAACACCATATATTTT.

This clone was observed a single time. This sequence joins TRBV5-1 and TRBJ1-1; no firm D call. CDR3 length: 14 amino acids. The germline CDR1 and CDR2 sequences are SGHRS and YFSETQ. Trimming stripped 4 bases from V and 1 base from J, with 11 bases between. The CDR3 DNA sequence: TGCGCCAGCAGCCGCCCTACAGAGAACACTGAAGCTTTCTTT. Encoded protein: CASSRPTENTEAFF.

This chain connects TRBV5-4 to TRBJ2-7, with TRBD1 identical over 9 bases. The CDR3 contains 15 residues. The ends lost 4 bases at V and 2 bases at J; junction bases unmatched: 7. CDR1 is SGHNT, CDR2 YYREEE, per germline (reference sequence). In DNA, the CDR3 is TGTGCCAGCAGCCTCTCCGGGACAGGGACCTACGAGCAGTACTTC. This codes for CASSLSGTGTYEQYF.

A single count supports this clone. Written as DNA, the CDR3 is TGTGCCAGCAGCTCGACAGGGATCCCCGGGGAGCTGTTTTTT. Translating gives CASSSTGIPGELFF. V gene TRBV7-2 combines with J gene TRBJ2-2; 7 bases align to TRBD1. Trimming removed 4 bases from V and 6 bases from J; junction bases left unmatched: 5. This CDR3 is built from 14 residues. Per germline, CDR1 SGHTA and CDR2 FQGNSA.